This T cell receptor beta chain was identified in a study of shared clonotypes between healthy human individuals. The method was immunoSEQ multiplex PCR; TCRdb's version includes in-frame clones alone and lacks a portion of them. The data hold approximately 1.4 million clones, with 95% to 99% observed a single time. V gave up 3 bases and J gave up 8 bases, with 13 bases separating them. This CDR3 region has 13 residues. The V gene's germline CDR1 is MDHEN and CDR2 SYDVKM. The study separated CD4+ cells into CD45RA+ naive and CD45RA-negative memory subsets. Notes on the study in general: It was observed that approximately 5% of naive CD4 clonotypes were shared across four donors. Exclusively blood specimens were collected; tissue repertoires likely differ.

With regard to this clone: Antigen: not known.

V is TRBV28 and J is TRBJ1-2; D gene unclear. Sequencing was performed on naive CD4+ T cells sorted from blood. As to subset: CD45RA+ positively selected. The receptor was isolated from a man under 40 in good health. The CDR3 region is CASSFSQVGGYTF. The DNA of the CDR3 is TGTGCCAGCAGTTTTAGCCAGGTGGGGGGCTACACCTTC.